The T cell receptor beta chain under discussion was sequenced for a study of cytomegalovirus exposure and HLA in healthy donors (dated by TCRdb to the late 2010s). Describing the broader study: According to an earlier analysis of around 600 of the donors, about 180 million T cells yielded over 90 million unique TCR beta sequences and approximately 300 Gb of sequence data. Approximately 310 gigabases of sequencing data and around 80 million unique TCR sequences made up an early release that covered some 640 HLA-typed donors. Of the 398 genotyped donors, approximately 81% were placed in the genetic ancestry cluster associated with self-reported Caucasian donors. The study was designed to test whether signatures of past pathogen exposure could be identified by cataloging public T cell receptors. The study profiled the T cell repertoires of under 850 subjects by immunosequencing and related them to cytomegalovirus serostatus. Besides the first cohort of some 670 subjects, a separate validation cohort made up of roughly 130 different subjects was used. To predict cytomegalovirus infection status, the study combined high-throughput TCR immunosequencing, statistical association of individual TCRs with disease status, and machine learning. A later analysis re-analyzed previously published TCR beta repertoires from hundreds of donors and added high-resolution HLA genotyping to study TCR occurrence patterns. Rather than using new phenotypic data, the later analysis identified candidate immune exposures from TCR beta sequences and from how often those sequences occurred across donors. To decide whether each TCR beta V gene segment behaved as functional or pseudogenic, an earlier analysis of approximately 590 of the donors relied on high-throughput TCR beta sequencing. Donor age, sex, ethnicity and CMV serostatus were collected together with the repertoire data. A later genetic analysis used genome-wide SNP genotypes for about 60% of the roughly 700 donors, treating that subset as a discovery cohort. All discovery cohort repertoires had been generated using a single sequencing platform. HLA typing covered class I and class II loci at four-digit resolution. The number of donors typed differed by locus, with about 629-630 for A, B, C, DRB1 and DQB1, around 520 for DQA1, 600 to 610 for DPA1, and around 450 for DPB1. Four to six DR-DQ haplotypes were handled as single units for association and clustering, since linkage in the cohort was strong. Among 398 genotyped donors of the cohort, an average of roughly 240,000 unique TCR beta nucleotide sequences were sequenced per donor, around a sixth of them non-productive. What the research found in general, with its limitations: In a later analysis, TCR association rates were found to vary across HLA loci, with the most associated TCRs seen for DRB1 alleles and the fewest for HLA-C alleles. A few of the identified cytomegalovirus-associated TCR beta chains were confirmed in vitro to be specific for cytomegalovirus antigens. Most CMV-associated TCR beta chains appeared to be HLA-restricted in a later analysis, and the HLA associations seemed to be driven largely by CMV exposure. In an earlier analysis of about 600 of the donors, most TCR beta V segments appeared in productive rearrangements about 90% or about 30% of the time, broadly matching IMGT annotations. The classifier was reported to diagnose cytomegalovirus status with high specificity and sensitivity in both the original cohort and the validation cohort. The presence/absence analyses assumed that sequencing depth was roughly uniform across donors, and that assumption may not be true. In this cohort, only TCR beta chains were sequenced, and detectable features were limited by the absence of alpha or paired-chain data. Correlated functional status among segregating V segments might reflect linkage disequilibrium, but an unknown experimental factor could not be ruled out. According to a later genetic analysis, donors in an Asian-associated ancestry cluster had fewer N-insertions in productive TCRs than the approximately 670-donor mean. In a later analysis, HLA-associated TCR beta chains showed more clonal expansion and lower generation probabilities than non-associated chains that were equally common. When HLA alleles, especially DR and DQ, strongly co-occurred, TCR associations were difficult to assign to individual alleles. Several of the top co-occurrence clusters appeared to be linked to parvovirus B19, influenza, CMV and Epstein-Barr virus, according to a later analysis. A cluster of highly shared sequence variants was judged likely to represent a technical artifact of the sequencing pipeline. Across donors, most TCR sequences were observed very rarely, whereas some public TCRs were present in many individuals. In a later analysis, some 18,000 TCR beta sequences were associated with specific HLA alleles at a false discovery rate of 0.05. About 17 rarely observed V segments, including chromosome 9 orphons, were excluded from the earlier analysis of just under 600 of the donors because counts were too low. A further reported finding was that TCR beta sequences accurately predicted the HLA-A and HLA-B alleles for most subjects in the first cohort. A later genetic analysis associated a missense DCLRE1C variant with V-gene and J-gene trimming of TCR beta chains, and an independent cohort replicated the association. A total of about 150 TCR beta chains were listed by the study as associated with cytomegalovirus. It was suggested by the authors that the approach could potentially be generalized to other disease states and immunological phenotypes. Because some donors lacked HLA typing at each locus, the association tests relied only on the typed subset. For the cohort, immune exposure information was limited to CMV serostatus.

The cohort consisted of fewer than 700 healthy bone marrow donors. All cohort members were sampled while nominally healthy, although unrecorded immune exposures were likely present. The donor tested CMV seropositive and was one of the 289 seropositive cohort members. A peripheral blood sample was provided by each donor, and peripheral blood mononuclear cells were used for TCR beta sequencing. The Qiagen DNeasy Blood Extraction Kit was used to extract genomic DNA from the blood cell samples. About this clone: It has no known antigen specificity. Per-base qualities were not stored, and no clone one base away is much larger.

The library was prepared using the immunoSEQ multiplex PCR assay. For the multiplex PCR, a mixture combining 60 forward primers for TCR Vbeta segments and 13 reverse primers for TCR Jbeta segments was used. The CDR3 region of rearranged TCR beta genes was amplified from genomic DNA with a multiplex PCR assay. On the Illumina HiSeq System, the amplified TCR beta libraries were sequenced as 87-base-pair reads. The published analysis was carried out like this. Across the roughly 670 repertoires, a later analysis counted tens of millions of unique TCR beta chains, 9 million to 14 million of which were shared by at least two donors. A nearest-neighbor algorithm error-corrected the raw reads and collapsed the reads into unique sequences, merging closely related sequences to remove PCR and sequencing errors. Alignment of CDR3 sequences to IMGT reference sequences was used to assign V, D and J gene segments. Each retained sequence needed at least a six-nucleotide match to both a V gene segment and a J gene segment. Rearrangements were called productive when the CDR3 lacked stop codons and stayed in frame with V and J; all others were non-productive. CDR3 was defined by IMGT convention, running from the second conserved V-encoded cysteine to the conserved J-encoded phenylalanine. The earlier analysis of some 580 of the donors excluded any sequence lacking an unambiguous match to a single V gene segment. In an earlier analysis of almost 600 of the donors, a V segment was called functional when productive rearrangements were above 56.7%, and segregating when the standard deviation between donors exceeded 5%. A statistical classification framework was built for diagnosing cytomegalovirus status from the catalog of TCR beta chain sequences. A later analysis assigned V and J genes by comparing TCR nucleotide sequences with IMGT/GENE-DB human TR gene sequences. Using the TCRdist pipeline, a later analysis assigned CDR3 sequences along with most-parsimonious VDJ recombination scenarios. A later analysis defined each TCR beta chain by its CDR3 amino acid sequence plus V-gene family, and excluded reads lacking a unique V-gene family. A later analysis removed several hundred highly shared, low-generation-probability nucleotide sequences to deal with suspected cross-contamination and a sequencing artifact. In a later analysis, a clonal expansion index for each public chain was calculated from normalized within-repertoire ranks of inferred template counts. In a later analysis, generation probabilities were computed using a VDJ recombination model fitted to out-of-frame rearrangements, and the results were checked against IGoR. In a later analysis, TCR-TCR, TCR-HLA and TCR-CMV co-occurrence was scored with hypergeometric tests, and a repertoire-size bias correction was applied to TCR pairs. False discovery rates were estimated in a later analysis by permuting HLA or CMV assignments 20 times. In a later analysis, co-occurring TCRs were grouped with DBSCAN, and TCRdist sequence similarity was added when clustering was performed within HLA-allele-positive subsets. Repertoires with fewer than 30,000 or more than 120,000 public chains were left out of co-occurrence clustering, as were four to six repertoires with anomalous nucleotide sharing. This is the immuneACCESS table as TCRdb keeps it, with only in-frame sequences that have V and J called. A part of the clones is gone; compared with another copy, unresolved V genes explain less than half, and the rest is unexplained. V and J calls and clone size are as listed in that table; D and trimming were resolved from the DNA. This sample comprises 180,000 or so clones, roughly 10% of them detected only once. The ten largest clones add up to over 1% of the sample.

Sample: PBMCs. The receptor's source is a woman aged 25-40 years in good health and CMV-seropositive.

The DNA sequence is given as TGTGCCAGCAGTTACCGCGTGGCAGGGTCCTACGAGCAGTACTTC. It codes for CASSYRVAGSYEQYF. The V gene is TRBV6-5 and the J gene is TRBJ2-5; matching of 5 bases hints at TRBD1 as the D gene. Judging by the DNA end, TRBJ2-7 fits better; the J call may be wrong. There are 15 amino acids in the CDR3, from cysteine to phenylalanine inclusive. Only CDR3 DNA remains: 45 bases, in frame from the first base. The germline V gene sets CDR1 to MNHEY and CDR2 to SVGAGI.